Included here is one TCR beta chain sequence, with context. The sample comes from a study of response to subunit inactivated influenza vaccine. TCRdb fed the RT-PCR reads into MiXCR, producing one record per CDR3 protein. The sample consists of about 620,000 distinct CDR3 sequences, about 11% of them appearing once. The CDR3 has 13 residues. Trimming cost V 5 bases and J 7 bases, with 14 bases left between them. These data are also associated with another study on T cells expressing NK-cell markers. That report notes: The cDNA for TCR beta came from 5'RACE template switching with UMIs.

This material consisted of PBMCs from blood, taken on the day of vaccination. The J gene is TRBJ1-2, the V gene TRBV12-3 or TRBV12-4; the D gene is possibly TRBD1 (5 bases). This sequence originates from a man between 45 and 60 years old who received an inactivated influenza vaccine. In DNA form, the CDR3 reads TGTGCCAGCAGTGGGGGACCCCGGGGTGGCTACACCTTC. It specifies CASSGGPRGGYTF.